The clone carrying this TCR beta chain occurred many times. Its antigen is not identified. The entry originates in a study of T cells in Graves' hyperthyroidism and ophthalmopathy. Notes on the study in general: Blood also carried most thyroid clonotypes expanded above 0.001. Patients with ophthalmopathy were separated from those with stable hyperthyroidism by a 13 V-J model.

Amplification targeted TCR beta CDR3 regions from RNA transcripts. Using the HTBI primer set, a first-round RT-PCR was run on the TCR CDR3. TCRdb reanalysed the multiplex PCR reads using MiXCR and keeps one entry per CDR3 protein. Among more than 500,000 distinct CDR3 sequences listed, 46% were seen once. Uncontrolled infection, other autoimmune disease, pregnancy or lactation disqualified patients from enrolment. Together with thyroid ultrasound, orbital computed tomography, serum thyroxine and TRAb, clinical symptoms were used for diagnoses. The CDR3 is 14 residues long. V was shortened by 4 bases and J by 5 bases, with 11 bases between the two germline ends. Looked up from germline, CDR1 is SGHDN and CDR2 is FVKESK.

The clonotype originates from an adult woman with Graves' disease, either hyperthyroidism or ophthalmopathy (not recorded which). Sequences were obtained from peripheral blood or thyroid tissue (not recorded which). The chain employs TRBV14 and TRBJ2-2; possible D gene TRBD1, 6 bases. The CDR3 region is CASSPFTGTGELFF. Here the CDR3 DNA reads TGTGCCAGCAGCCCCTTTACAGGGACCGGGGAGCTGTTTTTT.